The clone carrying this T cell receptor beta chain was seen many times. This library used roughly 430 ng RNA and molecular barcoded adaptors spanning alpha/delta and beta/gamma chains. MiXCR, applied by TCRdb to the reads, yields one record per CDR3 protein. The sample shows 35,000 to 40,000 distinct CDR3 sequences, about an eighth of them seen only once. The germline V gene encodes CDR1 MDHEN and CDR2 SYDVKM. Trimming removed 6 bases at V and 7 bases at J, with 16 bases between. The CDR3 sequence is 13 residues long. The sample is drawn from a study of read filtering for tumor transcriptome and immune sequencing.

Specimen: a population of CD138-negative cells sorted from bone marrow. The rearrangement joins TRBV28 to TRBJ2-7; D not certain. This TCR was recovered from a donor older than 35 with multiple myeloma. The CDR3 loop reads CASSPNPPREQYF. CDR3 nucleotides: TGTGCCAGCAGCCCTAATCCGCCGAGGGAGCAGTACTTC.